This T cell receptor beta chain is from a study of prognosis after radiotherapy for stage I lung cancer. The wider study: From early 2018 through early 2019, patients with stage I non-small cell lung cancer were enrolled. Adenocarcinoma occurred in 11 to 13 patients and squamous cell carcinoma in several. Study findings and constraints: Among patients who developed distant metastases, Shannon entropy after stereotactic body radiation therapy was lower.

Deletions cut 2 bases from V and 4 bases from J, with 15 bases between. This CDR3 is built from 15 residues. Germline V gives CDR1 MNHEY, CDR2 SVGEGT. The genomic DNA TCR beta CDR3 region underwent two rounds of multiplex PCR. Primers were specific to each TRBV and TRBJ gene in first-round PCR. TCRdb ran MiXCR on the multiplex PCR reads and lists one entry per CDR3 protein. Among over 50,000 distinct CDR3 sequences, approximately 30% were seen once, and the ten largest hold roughly 10%. Blood was drawn (roughly 6.1 milliliters of peripheral blood) at each of two time points. In this sample, this clonotype turned up a few times. The antigen is undetermined. A far more abundant clone sits one base away, making this likely a read error.

This sequence joins TRBV6-2 or TRBV6-3 and TRBJ2-7; D gene unclear. The origin of this receptor is a donor at least 50 years old with non-small cell lung cancer. The specimen was PBMCs, collected before or after stereotactic body radiation therapy (not recorded which). The DNA for the CDR3 is TGTGCCAGCAGTTACAGGTGGCGCCATCAATACGAGCAGTACTTC. Protein sequence: CASSYRWRHQYEQYF.